Listed below are T cell receptor beta chains from one sample, sequenced in a study of T cells in Graves' hyperthyroidism and ophthalmopathy. Each CDR3 protein is one row after TCRdb ran MiXCR on the multiplex PCR reads. The data hold about 840,000 distinct CDR3 sequences, with around 39% observed a single time. Material: blood. Receptors were obtained from a man between 18 and 35 years old with Graves' hyperthyroidism. The CDR3 runs from the conserved cysteine through the conserved F or W. The order of the fields is V gene, J gene, CDR3 protein.

>TRBV13|TRBJ2-5
CASSQGLPRETQYF
>TRBV4-1|TRBJ2-2
CASSQVGTLLTGELFF
>TRBV24-1|TRBJ2-5
CASSRSEGLAYQETQYF
>TRBV10-3|TRBJ1-1
CAISGDRGRTEAFF
>TRBV7-7|TRBJ1-6
CASSLRLNSPLHF
>TRBV10-3|TRBJ1-4
CAVAVGEGEKLFF
>TRBV12-3/TRBV12-4|TRBJ1-2
CASSWGQSVYGYTF
>TRBV10-3|TRBJ1-2
CASTVRQGNGYTF
>TRBV25-1|TRBJ1-5
CASLYEGDQPQHF
>TRBV19|TRBJ2-7
CASRDTSEQYF
>TRBV20-1|TRBJ1-5
CSADDREDQPQHF
>TRBV5-4|TRBJ1-2
CASSFVEVSGYTF
>TRBV24-1|TRBJ2-7
CATTGTRAYEQYF
>TRBV2|TRBJ2-2
CASTPNSGELFF
>TRBV5-5|TRBJ2-6
CASSLRRTGANVLTF
>TRBV9|TRBJ2-7
CASSLEPGLTYEQYF
>TRBV4-1|TRBJ1-6
CASSQAGSPLPTSPLHF
>TRBV9|TRBJ2-5
CASSPTGAWETQYF
>TRBV6-5|TRBJ1-1
CASSLLSGVEAFF
>TRBV2|TRBJ1-2
CASSPSTGRYGYTF
>TRBV6-5|TRBJ2-5
CASSYSGGGETQYF
>TRBV6-5|TRBJ2-5
CASSYGTGVETQYF
>TRBV6-1|TRBJ1-1
CASSTGLRTEAFF
>TRBV7-8|TRBJ2-2
CASSSVAGVDTGELFF
>TRBV19|TRBJ2-7
CASSSEGRYYEQYF
>TRBV4-1|TRBJ2-5
CASSQTDTQETQYF
>TRBV10-3|TRBJ1-5
CASSLQGENYSNQPQHF
>TRBV12-3/TRBV12-4|TRBJ2-7
CASSGGGTGSDEQYF
>TRBV10-3|TRBJ2-2
CAISGGLTGELFF
>TRBV6-1|TRBJ2-7
CASSDGAGETYEQYF
>TRBV10-1|TRBJ2-7
CPGGHEQYF
>TRBV15|TRBJ2-7
CATSIRGREQYF
>TRBV5-1|TRBJ2-5
CASSQTGGPRETQYF